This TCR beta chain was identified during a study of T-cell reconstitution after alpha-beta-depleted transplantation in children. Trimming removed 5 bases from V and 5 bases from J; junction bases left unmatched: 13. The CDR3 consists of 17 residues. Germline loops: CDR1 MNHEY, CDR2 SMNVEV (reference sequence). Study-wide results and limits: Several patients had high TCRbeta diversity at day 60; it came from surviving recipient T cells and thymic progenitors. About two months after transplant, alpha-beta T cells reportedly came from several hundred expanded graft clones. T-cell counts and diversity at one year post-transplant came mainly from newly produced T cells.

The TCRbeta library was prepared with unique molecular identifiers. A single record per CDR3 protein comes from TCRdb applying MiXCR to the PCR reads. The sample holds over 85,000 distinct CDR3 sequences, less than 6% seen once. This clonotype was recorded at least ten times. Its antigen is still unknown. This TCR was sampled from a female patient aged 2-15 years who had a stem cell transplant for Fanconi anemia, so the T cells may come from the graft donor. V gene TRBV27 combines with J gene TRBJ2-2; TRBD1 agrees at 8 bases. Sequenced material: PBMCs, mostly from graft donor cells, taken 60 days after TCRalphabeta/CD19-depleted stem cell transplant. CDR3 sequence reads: CASSQSLGTGVTGELFF. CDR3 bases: TGTGCCAGCAGTCAATCCCTCGGGACAGGAGTAACCGGGGAGCTGTTTTTT.